The 3 T cell receptor beta chains below were found in one sample sequenced in a study of immune evolution from preneoplasia to lung adenocarcinoma. TCRdb's table, derived via immunoSEQ multiplex PCR, lists solely in-frame clones and lacks some. Of around 10,000 clones in the sample, roughly 79% are singletons; the top ten hold 3.9%. Sequencing was performed on FFPE minimally invasive lung adenocarcinoma tissue. The source of these receptors is a person aged 55-80 years with lung adenocarcinoma.

This chain links TRBV5-1 with TRBJ2-7; TRBD1 is a possible D gene (6 bases). The V gene lost 1 base and the J gene lost 3 bases, with 14 bases spanning the gap. Germline V gene sequence: CDR1 SGHRS, CDR2 YFSETQ. CDR3 length equals 15 residues. CDR3 loop: CASSLMDSLNYEQYF. Written as DNA, the CDR3 is TGCGCCAGCAGCTTGATGGACAGTCTAAACTACGAGCAGTACTTC. Combining the CDR3 with reference TRBV5-1 and TRBJ2-7 gives the whole variable domain KAGVTQTPRYLIKTRGQQVTLSCSPISGHRSVSWYQQTPGQGLQFLFEYFSETQRNKGNFPGRFSGRQFSNSRSEMNVSTLELGDSALYLCASSLMDSLNYEQYFGPGTRLTVT.

The rearrangement joins TRBV7-4 to TRBJ2-2, with D perhaps given as TRBD1 or TRBD2 (6 bases each). Germline values: CDR1 SGHVT, CDR2 SQSDAQ. Trimming removed 6 bases at V and 0 bases at J, with 17 bases between. The CDR3 extends over 17 amino acids. In nucleotides, the CDR3 is TGTGCCAGCAGTTTAAGGGGGGTAAACGCGAACACCGGGGAGCTGTTTTTT. This codes for CASSLRGVNANTGELFF.

The chain has TRBV5-6 and TRBJ2-7; 8 bases fit TRBD2. Per germline, CDR1 SGHDT and CDR2 YYEEEE. The CDR3 runs to 16 residues. Germline trimming cut 2 bases from V and 4 bases from J; bases unmatched to any gene: 11. The CDR3 DNA follows: TGTGCCAGCAGCTTTGTAGGCGGGGGGCGCGAATACGAGCAGTACTTC. As protein: CASSFVGGGREYEQYF.